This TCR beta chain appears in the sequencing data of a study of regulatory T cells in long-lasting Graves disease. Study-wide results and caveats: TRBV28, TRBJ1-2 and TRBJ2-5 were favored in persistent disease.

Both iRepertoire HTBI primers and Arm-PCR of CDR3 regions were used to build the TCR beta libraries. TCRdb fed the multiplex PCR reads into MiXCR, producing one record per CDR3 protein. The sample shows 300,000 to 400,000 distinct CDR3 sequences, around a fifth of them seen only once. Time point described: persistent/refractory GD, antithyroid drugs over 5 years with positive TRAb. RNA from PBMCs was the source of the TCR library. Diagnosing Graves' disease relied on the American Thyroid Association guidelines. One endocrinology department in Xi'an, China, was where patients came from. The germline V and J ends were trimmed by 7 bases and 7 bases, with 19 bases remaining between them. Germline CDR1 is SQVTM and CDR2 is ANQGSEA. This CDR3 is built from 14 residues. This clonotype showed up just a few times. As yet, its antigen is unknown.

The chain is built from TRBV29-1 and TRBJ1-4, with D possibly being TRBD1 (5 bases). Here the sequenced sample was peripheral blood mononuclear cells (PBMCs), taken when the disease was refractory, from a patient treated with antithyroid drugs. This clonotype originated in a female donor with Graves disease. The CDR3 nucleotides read TGCAGCGCCCGGGACGCCGTTAGGGGTGAAAAACTGTTTTTT. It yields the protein CSARDAVRGEKLFF.